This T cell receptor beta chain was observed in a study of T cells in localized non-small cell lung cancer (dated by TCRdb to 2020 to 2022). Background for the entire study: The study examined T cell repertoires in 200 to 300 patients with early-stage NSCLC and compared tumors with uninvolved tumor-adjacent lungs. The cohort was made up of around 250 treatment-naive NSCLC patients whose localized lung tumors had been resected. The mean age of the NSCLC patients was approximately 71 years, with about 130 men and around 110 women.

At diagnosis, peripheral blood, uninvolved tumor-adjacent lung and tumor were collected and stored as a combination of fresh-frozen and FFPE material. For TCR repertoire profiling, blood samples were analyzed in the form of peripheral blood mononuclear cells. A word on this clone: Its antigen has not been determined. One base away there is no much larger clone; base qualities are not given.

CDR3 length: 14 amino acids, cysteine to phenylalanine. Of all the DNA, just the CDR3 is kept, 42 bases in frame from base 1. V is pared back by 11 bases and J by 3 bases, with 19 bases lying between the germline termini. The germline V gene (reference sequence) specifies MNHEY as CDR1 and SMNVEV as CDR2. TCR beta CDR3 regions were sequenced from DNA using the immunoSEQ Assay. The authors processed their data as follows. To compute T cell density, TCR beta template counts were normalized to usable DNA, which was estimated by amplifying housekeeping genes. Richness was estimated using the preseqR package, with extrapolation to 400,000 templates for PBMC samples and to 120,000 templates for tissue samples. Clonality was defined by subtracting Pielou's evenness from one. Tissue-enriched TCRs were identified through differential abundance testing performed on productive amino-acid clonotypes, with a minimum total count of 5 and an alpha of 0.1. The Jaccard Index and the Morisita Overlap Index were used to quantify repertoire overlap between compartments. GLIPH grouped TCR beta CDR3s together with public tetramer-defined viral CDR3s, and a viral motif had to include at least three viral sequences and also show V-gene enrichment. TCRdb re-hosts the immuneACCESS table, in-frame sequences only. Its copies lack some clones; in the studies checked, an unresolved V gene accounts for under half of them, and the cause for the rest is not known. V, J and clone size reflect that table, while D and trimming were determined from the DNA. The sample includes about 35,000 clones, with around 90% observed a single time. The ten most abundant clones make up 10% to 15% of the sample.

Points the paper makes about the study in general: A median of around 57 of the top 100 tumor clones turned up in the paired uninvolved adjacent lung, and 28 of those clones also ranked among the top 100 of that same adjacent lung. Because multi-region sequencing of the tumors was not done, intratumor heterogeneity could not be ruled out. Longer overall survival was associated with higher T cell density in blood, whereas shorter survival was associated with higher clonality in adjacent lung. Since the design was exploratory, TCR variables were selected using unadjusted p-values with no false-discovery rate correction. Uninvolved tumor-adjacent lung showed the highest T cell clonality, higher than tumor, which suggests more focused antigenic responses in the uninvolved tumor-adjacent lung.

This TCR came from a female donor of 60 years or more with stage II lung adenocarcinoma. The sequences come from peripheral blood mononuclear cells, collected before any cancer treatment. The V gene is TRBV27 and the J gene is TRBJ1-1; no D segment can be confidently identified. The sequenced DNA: TGTGCCGTTATGAGTTGGTCGGGCGACACTGAAGCTTTCTTT. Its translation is CAVMSWSGDTEAFF.